The 25 T cell receptor beta chains reported below all come from one sample, sequenced in a study of shared clonotypes between healthy human individuals. Assay used: immunoSEQ multiplex PCR; TCRdb lists only in-frame clones, some missing. Seen here are some 500,000 clones, roughly 85% observed once, and the top ten hold around 12%. Sequenced sample: PBMCs. These receptors all come from a woman between 35 and 50 years old in good health. Some clones in this sample may be carry-over from other donors' samples.

The CDR3 reads CASSVVSYGRATGELFF. The DNA for the CDR3 is TGTGCCAGCAGCGTAGTATCATATGGGAGGGCCACCGGGGAGCTGTTTTTT. This sequence joins TRBV9 and TRBJ2-2, with 7 bases lining up with TRBD2. CDR1 and CDR2 (germline): SGDLS, YYNGEE. This CDR3 contains 17 residues. After removal of 0 bases from V and 4 bases from J, the junction contained 9 bases not matched to a gene.

This clone appeared once. This chain connects TRBV4-2 to TRBJ2-7; 10 bases fit TRBD2. The CDR3 runs 15 residues. Germline V gene lookup returns CDR1 LGHNA and CDR2 YNFKEQ. J was trimmed by 4 bases and V by 4 bases; bases with no gene match: 7. CDR3 protein: CASSLAGGLAYEQYF. CDR3 DNA: TGTGCCAGCAGCCTAGCGGGAGGATTAGCGTACGAGCAGTACTTC.

As to this clone: A read error is the likely source, as a far larger clone sits one nucleotide away. The sample has other DNA sequences that encode this CDR3 too. The rearrangement uses TRBV5-6 and TRBJ1-5; maybe TRBD1 (5 bases). The CDR3 has 14 residues. The V gene lost 4 bases and the J gene lost 7 bases, with 15 bases spanning the gap. In germline, CDR1 is SGHDT, CDR2 YYEEEE. The CDR3 spells CASSLGPGEQPQHF. In nucleotides, the CDR3 is TGTGCCAGCAGCCTGGGGCCGGGAGAACAGCCCCAGCATTTT.

Here the CDR3 DNA reads TGTGCCAGCAGAGGTTGGGGCGGCAATGAGCAGTTCTTC. This sequence encodes CASRGWGGNEQFF. The rearrangement joins TRBV6-1 to TRBJ2-1; tentative D call: TRBD1 (5 bases). The CDR3 loop spans 13 amino acids. Germline V lookup: CDR1 MNHNS, CDR2 SASEGT. V was cut by 6 bases and J by 6 bases, with 12 bases left in between.

The V call is TRBV5-1, the J call TRBJ2-7; 9 bases are shared with TRBD1. The V segment lost 5 bases and the J segment 3 bases; nucleotides outside the gene matches: 9. Germline values: CDR1 SGHRS, CDR2 YFSETQ. The CDR3 contains 15 residues. This CDR3 reads CASSDGTGNVYEQYF. CDR3 in DNA: TGCGCCAGCAGTGACGGGACAGGGAACGTCTACGAGCAGTACTTC.

The genes are TRBV11-1 and TRBJ2-5; possible D gene TRBD1, 5 bases. V lost 5 bases and J 5 bases, leaving 15 bases between the germline ends. The CDR3 loop spans 14 amino acids. Germline CDR1 SGHAT, CDR2 FQDESV (reference sequence). The CDR3 sequence is CASSPLLGRETQYF. Here the CDR3 DNA reads TGTGCCAGCAGCCCCCTTTTGGGGCGGGAGACCCAGTACTTC.

The sample holds one count of this clone. The chain has TRBV9 and TRBJ2-3; 7 nucleotides line up with TRBD2. The V segment lost 0 bases and the J segment 1 base; nucleotides outside the gene matches: 8. The CDR3 loop spans 17 amino acids. Germline V CDR1 and CDR2: SGDLS, YYNGEE. CDR3 sequence: CASSVGVKRDGTDTQYF. The CDR3 coding sequence is TGTGCCAGCAGCGTAGGGGTAAAGCGGGATGGCACAGATACGCAGTATTTT.

This clone was seen a few times. The rearrangement uses TRBV28 and TRBJ2-3; 8 nucleotides align to TRBD2. This CDR3 region has 16 residues. Germline-derived CDR1 and CDR2 are MDHEN and SYDVKM. V was clipped by 6 bases and J by 6 bases; unmatched bases: 14. The CDR3 nucleotides are TGTGCCAGCAGGGCGAGCGGAGCGGGGGTCTGGGATACGCAGTATTTT. Translating it yields CASRASGAGVWDTQYF.

This sequence joins TRBV7-3 and TRBJ2-6, with 9 nucleotides matching TRBD1. J gave up 0 bases and V 5 bases, and 5 bases lay outside the gene matches. The CDR3 is 17 residues long. Germline V gives CDR1 SGHTA, CDR2 FQGTGA. CDR3 coding DNA: TGTGCCAGCAGCCGGGACAGGGCCATCTCTGGGGCCAACGTCCTGACTTTC. The encoded protein is CASSRDRAISGANVLTF.

The rearrangement uses TRBV5-1 and TRBJ2-1, with 8 bases aligning to TRBD2. There are 15 residues in the CDR3. From germline, CDR1 is SGHRS and CDR2 YFSETQ. With 1 base clipped from V and 5 bases from J, the junction kept 5 bases outside the gene matches. The DNA of the CDR3 is TGCGCCAGCAGCTTGTTGTCAGCGGGAGACAATGAGCAGTTCTTC. It yields the protein CASSLLSAGDNEQFF.

This clone was observed once. This rearrangement joins TRBV15 to TRBJ2-1; D perhaps matches TRBD2 (5 bases). The CDR3 runs 11 residues. Germline CDR1 reads LNHNV; CDR2 reads YYDKDF (reference sequence). V was clipped by 8 bases and J by 6 bases, with 8 bases between them. CDR3 DNA sequence: TGTGCCACCGGCGGGCTCAATGAGCAGTTCTTC. This gives the protein CATGGLNEQFF.

CDR3 amino acids: CASSSRTGGGSPLHF. CDR3 nucleotide sequence: TGTGCCAGCAGTAGCAGGACAGGGGGTGGTTCACCCCTCCACTTT. V is TRBV27 and J is TRBJ1-6; 10 nucleotides agree with TRBD1. CDR1 is MNHEY, CDR2 SMNVEV, per germline (reference sequence). The CDR3 is 15 residues long. The junction had 7 bases not matched to a gene; V was cut back by 5 bases and J by 9 bases.

The chain couples TRBV5-1 to TRBJ2-7; tentative D call: TRBD2 (6 bases). V dropped 4 bases and J dropped 6 bases, with 14 bases sitting between them. Germline V lookup: CDR1 SGHRS, CDR2 YFSETQ. The CDR3 covers 13 residues. The CDR3 nucleotides read TGCGCCAGCAGCCTCATAGTGCGGGGCGAGCAGTACTTC. This sequence encodes CASSLIVRGEQYF.

This clone appeared a few times. The chain is built from TRBV4-2 and TRBJ2-2; D uncertain. With 0 bases removed from V and 6 bases from J, the gap between germline ends came to 5 bases. The CDR3 has 13 residues. From germline, CDR1 is LGHNA and CDR2 YNFKEQ. CDR3 sequence reads: CASSQDGAGELFF. Written as DNA, the CDR3 is TGTGCCAGCAGCCAAGATGGGGCCGGGGAGCTGTTTTTT.

V and J are TRBV7-3 and TRBJ2-2, with D uncertain. V lost 2 bases to trimming and J lost 9 bases, with 13 bases between them. This CDR3 has 14 residues. The germline V gene encodes CDR1 SGHTA and CDR2 FQGTGA. The CDR3, as DNA: TGTGCCAGCAGCTTAGTGTCCAGTGGGAGGGAGCTGTTTTTT. It codes for CASSLVSSGRELFF. Variable domain in full (rest from reference TRBV7-3 and TRBJ2-2): GAGVSQTPSNKVTEKGKYVELRCDPISGHTALYWYRQSLGQGPEFLIYFQGTGAADDSGLPNDRFFAVRPEGSVSTLKIQRTERGDSAVYLCASSLVSSGRELFFGEGSRLTVL.

The chain links TRBV7-9 to TRBJ2-1; TRBD2 matches 9 bases. This CDR3 has 17 residues. The V segment lost 2 bases and the J segment 5 bases; nucleotides outside the gene matches: 10. CDR1 and CDR2 from the germline V gene are SEHNR and FQNEAQ (reference sequence). CDR3 bases: TGTGCCAGCAGCTTAAGGATTGGGACTAGCATGAACAATGAGCAGTTCTTC. Translating it yields CASSLRIGTSMNNEQFF.

The rearrangement joins TRBV5-1 to TRBJ2-5, with 7 positions matching TRBD2. The CDR3 runs 15 residues. CDR1 and CDR2 from the germline V gene are SGHRS and YFSETQ. V was clipped by 4 bases and J by 5 bases; unmatched bases: 11. The CDR3 protein is CASSLRTSLRETQYF. In DNA form, the CDR3 reads TGCGCCAGCAGCCTTCGGACTAGTCTACGTGAGACCCAGTACTTC.

The CDR3 region is CASRSGGFYEQYF. CDR3 bases: TGTGCCAGCAGGTCCGGCGGGTTCTACGAGCAGTACTTC. The J gene is TRBJ2-7, the V gene TRBV28; D might be TRBD2 (5 bases). V shed 6 bases and J shed 3 bases, with 12 bases lying between them. CDR1 and CDR2 (germline): MDHEN, SYDVKM. The CDR3 loop spans 13 amino acids.

The table lists this clone with many counts. The chain has TRBV7-9 and TRBJ1-2; D is perhaps TRBD1 (5 bases). The CDR3 is 15 amino acids. CDR1 and CDR2 (germline): SEHNR, FQNEAQ (reference sequence). Trimming took off 0 bases at V and 1 base at J, with 9 bases between the two ends. CDR3 sequence: CASSLALGGNYGYTF. The DNA for the CDR3 is TGTGCCAGCAGCTTAGCGCTCGGGGGTAACTATGGCTACACCTTC.

This clone was counted between two and nine times. The V and J genes are TRBV27 and TRBJ1-1, with D possibly being TRBD1 (5 bases). Trimming took 2 bases from V and 1 from J, leaving 17 bases between them. This CDR3 is built from 17 residues. The germline CDR1 and CDR2 sequences are MNHEY and SMNVEV (reference sequence). CDR3: CASSLTPPTGPNTEAFF. DNA of the CDR3: TGTGCCAGCAGTTTAACCCCCCCCACAGGCCCGAACACTGAAGCTTTCTTT.

This clone was recorded a few times. The chain carries TRBV15 and TRBJ2-5; D may correspond to TRBD1 or TRBD2 (6 bases each). Germline-derived CDR1 and CDR2 are LNHNV and YYDKDF (reference sequence). The CDR3 spans 15 residues. V gave up 3 bases and J gave up 4 bases, with 15 bases separating them. DNA of the CDR3: TGTGCCACCAGCAGTCTTAGCAGGGGAGGAGAGACCCAGTACTTC. Translating gives CATSSLSRGGETQYF.

As concerns this clone: It is likely a read error: a sequence one base away is far more abundant. The chain couples TRBV18 to TRBJ2-7, with D uncertain. CDR3 length: 16 residues. The germline V gene encodes CDR1 KGHSH and CDR2 LQKENI. Written as DNA, the CDR3 is TGTGCCAGCTCATCACCGGTTCACACCCCGTCCTACGAGCAGTACTTC. This gives the protein CASSSPVHTPSYEQYF.

This clone was counted a single time. V is TRBV28 and J is TRBJ1-5; D is unresolved. Germline values: CDR1 MDHEN, CDR2 SYDVKM. Trimming took 3 bases from V and 0 from J, leaving 6 bases between them. The CDR3 totals 14 residues. The CDR3, as DNA: TGTGCCAGCAGTTTGTACATTAGCAATCAGCCCCAGCATTTT. Translating it yields CASSLYISNQPQHF.

In DNA, the CDR3 is TGTGCCAGCAGATCGGCCGGGGGAGGGTATGGCTACACCTTC. Its protein product is CASRSAGGGYGYTF. This chain connects TRBV28 to TRBJ1-2, with D possibly matching TRBD1 (5 bases). Deletions cut 6 bases from V and 5 bases from J, with 16 bases between. This CDR3 is built from 14 residues. CDR1 and CDR2 from the germline V gene are MDHEN and SYDVKM.

This clone appeared once. Since a far larger clone is one base different, this is likely a read error. The chain links TRBV7-9 to TRBJ1-1, with 7 bases lining up with TRBD1. Germline V CDR1 and CDR2: SEHNR, FQNEAQ (reference sequence). This CDR3 region has 18 residues. The CDR3 protein is CANSPPVVGQVMNTEAFF. CDR3 bases: TGTGCCAACAGCCCACCAGTAGTCGGACAGGTGATGAACACTGAAGCTTTCTTT.